The clone carrying this T cell receptor beta chain was seen a few times. Its specificity is unknown. This sample is part of a study of glioma-infiltrating T cells. Using RNA template, CDR3s of TCR alpha and beta were amplified with iRepertoire arm-PCR. Tissue mRNA or PBMC total RNA, about 95-450 ng, went into one-step reverse transcription and amplification. TCRdb used MiXCR to reprocess the multiplex PCR reads, holding one entry per CDR3 protein. The table records around 130,000 distinct CDR3 sequences, about 25% of them present only once. V was clipped by 8 bases and J by 0 bases, with 8 bases between them. Germline-derived CDR1 and CDR2 are SNHLY and FYNNEI. CDR3 length: 13 residues. Points from the study as a whole: Tissue-blood divergence was below expectation in non-neoplastic patients, above in gliomas. CDR3 overlap between tissue and blood was very small.

Sequencing was done on a sample of glioma tissue, nonneoplastic brain tissue, or PBMCs (not recorded which). This TCR was recovered from a human donor with low-grade glioma or glioblastoma, undergoing nonglioma brain surgery, or in good health (not recorded which). The chain couples TRBV2 to TRBJ1-5; D remains unclear. DNA of the CDR3: TGTGCCAGCGGAGATTATAGCAATCAGCCCCAGCATTTT. The encoded protein is CASGDYSNQPQHF.